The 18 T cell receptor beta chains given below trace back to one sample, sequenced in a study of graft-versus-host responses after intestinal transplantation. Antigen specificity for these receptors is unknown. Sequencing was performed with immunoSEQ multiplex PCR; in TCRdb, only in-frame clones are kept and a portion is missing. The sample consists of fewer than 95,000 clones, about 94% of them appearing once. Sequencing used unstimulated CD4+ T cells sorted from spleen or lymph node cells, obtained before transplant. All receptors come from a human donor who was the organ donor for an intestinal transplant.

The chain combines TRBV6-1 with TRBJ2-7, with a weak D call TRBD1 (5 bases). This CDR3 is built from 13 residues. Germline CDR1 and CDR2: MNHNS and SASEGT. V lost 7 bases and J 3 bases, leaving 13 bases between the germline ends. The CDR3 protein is CASIGRAFYEQYF. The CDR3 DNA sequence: TGTGCCAGCATAGGCAGGGCGTTCTACGAGCAGTACTTC.

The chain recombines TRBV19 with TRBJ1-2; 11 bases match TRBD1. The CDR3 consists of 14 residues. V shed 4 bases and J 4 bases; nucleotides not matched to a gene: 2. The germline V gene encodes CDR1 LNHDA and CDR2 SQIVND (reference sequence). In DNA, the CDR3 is TGTGCCAGTAGTACGGACAGGGGGCCCTATGGCTACACCTTC. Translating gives CASSTDRGPYGYTF. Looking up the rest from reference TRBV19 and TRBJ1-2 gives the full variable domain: DGGITQSPKYLFRKEGQNVTLSCEQNLNHDAMYWYRQDPGQGLRLIYYSQIVNDFQKGDIAEGYSVSREKKESFPLTVTSAQKNPTAFYLCASSTDRGPYGYTFGSGTRLTVV.

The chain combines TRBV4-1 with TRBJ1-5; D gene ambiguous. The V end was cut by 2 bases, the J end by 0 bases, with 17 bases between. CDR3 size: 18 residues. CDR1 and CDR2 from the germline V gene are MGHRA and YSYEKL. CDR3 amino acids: CASSQRVPDGYSNQPQHF. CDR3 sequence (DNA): TGCGCCAGCAGCCAACGCGTTCCAGACGGGTATAGCAATCAGCCCCAGCATTTT.

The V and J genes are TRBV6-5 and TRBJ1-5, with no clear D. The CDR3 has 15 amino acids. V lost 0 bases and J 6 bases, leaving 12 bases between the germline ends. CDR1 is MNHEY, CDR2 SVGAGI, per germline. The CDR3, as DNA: TGTGCCAGCAGTTACTCAGGGCGATTCAGTCAGCCCCAGCATTTT. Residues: CASSYSGRFSQPQHF.

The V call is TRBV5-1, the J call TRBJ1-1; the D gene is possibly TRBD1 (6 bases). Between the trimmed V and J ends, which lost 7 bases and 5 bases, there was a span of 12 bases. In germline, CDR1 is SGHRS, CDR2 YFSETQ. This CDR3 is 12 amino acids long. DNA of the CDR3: TGCGCCAGCGCCAGGGGTGGGACTGAAGCTTTCTTT. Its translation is CASARGGTEAFF.

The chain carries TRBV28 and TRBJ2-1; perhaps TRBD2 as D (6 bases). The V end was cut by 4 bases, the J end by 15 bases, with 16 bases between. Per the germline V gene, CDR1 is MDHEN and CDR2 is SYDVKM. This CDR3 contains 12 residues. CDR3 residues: CASSSDWRGSFF. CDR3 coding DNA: TGTGCCAGCAGTTCGGACTGGCGGGGTTCGTTCTTC.

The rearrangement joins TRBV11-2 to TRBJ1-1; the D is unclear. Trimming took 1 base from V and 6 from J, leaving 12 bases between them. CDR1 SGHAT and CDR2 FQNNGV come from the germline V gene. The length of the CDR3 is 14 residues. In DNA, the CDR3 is TGTGCCAGCAGCTTAGTTGAGGGAAGGCCTGAAGCTTTCTTT. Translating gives CASSLVEGRPEAFF.

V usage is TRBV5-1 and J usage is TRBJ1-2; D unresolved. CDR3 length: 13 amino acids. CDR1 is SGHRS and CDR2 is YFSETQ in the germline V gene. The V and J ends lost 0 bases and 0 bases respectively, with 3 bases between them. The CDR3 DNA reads TGCGCCAGCAGCTTGGCCTCTAACTATGGCTACACCTTC. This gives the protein CASSLASNYGYTF. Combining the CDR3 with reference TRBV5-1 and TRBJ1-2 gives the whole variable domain KAGVTQTPRYLIKTRGQQVTLSCSPISGHRSVSWYQQTPGQGLQFLFEYFSETQRNKGNFPGRFSGRQFSNSRSEMNVSTLELGDSALYLCASSLASNYGYTFGSGTRLTVV.

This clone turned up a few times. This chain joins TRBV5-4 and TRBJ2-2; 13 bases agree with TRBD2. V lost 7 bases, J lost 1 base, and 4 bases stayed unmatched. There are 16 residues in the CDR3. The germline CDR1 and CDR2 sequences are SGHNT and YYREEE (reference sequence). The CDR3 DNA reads TGTGCCAGCGGCCGACTAGCGGGGGGGAACACCGGGGAGCTGTTTTTT. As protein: CASGRLAGGNTGELFF.

The CDR3, as DNA: TGTGCCAGCTCACCGATATCAGGACAGGCGGTTGAGACCCAGTACTTC. It yields the protein CASSPISGQAVETQYF. V is TRBV18 and J is TRBJ2-5; TRBD1 matches at 7 bases. Germline V lookup: CDR1 KGHSH, CDR2 LQKENI. After removal of 3 bases from V and 5 bases from J, the junction contained 12 bases not matched to a gene. The CDR3 contains 16 residues.

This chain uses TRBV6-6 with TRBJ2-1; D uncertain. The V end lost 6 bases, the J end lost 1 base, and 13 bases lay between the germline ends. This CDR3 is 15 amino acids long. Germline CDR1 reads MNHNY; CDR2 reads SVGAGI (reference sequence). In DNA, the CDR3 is TGTGCCAGCAGCCAAGGGTTGCCTTCCTACAATGAGCAGTTCTTC. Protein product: CASSQGLPSYNEQFF.

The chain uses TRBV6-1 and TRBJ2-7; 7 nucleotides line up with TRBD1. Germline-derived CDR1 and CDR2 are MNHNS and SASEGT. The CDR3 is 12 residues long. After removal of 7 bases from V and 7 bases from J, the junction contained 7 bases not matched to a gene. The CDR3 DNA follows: TGTGCCAGCATAACAGGGGCTTGGGAGCAGTACTTC. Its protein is CASITGAWEQYF.

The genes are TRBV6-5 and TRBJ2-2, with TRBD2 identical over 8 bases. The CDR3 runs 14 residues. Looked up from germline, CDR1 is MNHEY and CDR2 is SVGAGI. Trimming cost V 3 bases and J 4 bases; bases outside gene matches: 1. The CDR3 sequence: CASSYRGGTGELFF. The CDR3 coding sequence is TGTGCCAGCAGTTATCGGGGGGGCACCGGGGAGCTGTTTTTT.

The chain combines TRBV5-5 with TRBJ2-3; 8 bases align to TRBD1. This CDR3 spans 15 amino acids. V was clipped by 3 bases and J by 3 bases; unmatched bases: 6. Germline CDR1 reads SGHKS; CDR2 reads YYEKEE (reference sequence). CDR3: CASSWTGPLTDTQYF. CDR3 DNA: TGTGCCAGCAGCTGGACAGGGCCCCTTACAGATACGCAGTATTTT.

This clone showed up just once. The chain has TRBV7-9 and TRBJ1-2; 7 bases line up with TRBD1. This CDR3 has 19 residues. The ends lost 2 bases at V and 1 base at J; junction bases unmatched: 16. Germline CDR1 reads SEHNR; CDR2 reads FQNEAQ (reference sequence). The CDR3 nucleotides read TGTGCCAGCAGCTTACCCCATCGGCCATGGTCAGGGGGTAACTATGGCTACACCTTC. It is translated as CASSLPHRPWSGGNYGYTF.

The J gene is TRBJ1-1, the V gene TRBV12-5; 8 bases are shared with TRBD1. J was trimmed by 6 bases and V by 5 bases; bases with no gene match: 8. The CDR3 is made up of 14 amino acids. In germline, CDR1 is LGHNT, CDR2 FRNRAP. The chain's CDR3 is CASGPGQGLPEAFF. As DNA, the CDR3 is TGTGCTAGTGGTCCCGGACAGGGACTCCCTGAAGCTTTCTTT.

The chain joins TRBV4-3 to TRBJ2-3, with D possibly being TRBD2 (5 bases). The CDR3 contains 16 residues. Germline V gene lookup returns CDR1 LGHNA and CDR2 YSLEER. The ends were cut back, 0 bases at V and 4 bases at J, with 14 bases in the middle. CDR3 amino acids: CASSQDGDGVADTQYF. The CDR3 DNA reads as TGCGCCAGCAGCCAAGATGGAGACGGGGTGGCAGATACGCAGTATTTT.

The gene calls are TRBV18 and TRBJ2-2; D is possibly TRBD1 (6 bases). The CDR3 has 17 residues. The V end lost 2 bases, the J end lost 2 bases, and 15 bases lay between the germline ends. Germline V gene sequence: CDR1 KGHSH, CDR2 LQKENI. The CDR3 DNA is TGTGCCAGCTCACCAAAAGGCAGGGGAGTAAACACCGGGGAGCTGTTTTTT. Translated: CASSPKGRGVNTGELFF.